This entry concerns a single T cell receptor (beta chain). This sample is drawn from a study of spatial heterogeneity in lung cancer. Single TCR cDNA molecules each had their own unique molecular identifier. One entry per CDR3 protein results from TCRdb running MiXCR on the 5' RACE reads. The sample yields around 110,000 distinct CDR3 sequences, less than 15% seen once. V was shortened by 5 bases and J by 3 bases, with 18 bases between the two germline ends. Germline V gene data show CDR1 as SGHDT and CDR2 as YYEEEE. The CDR3 is 15 amino acids. Sample time point: blood at routine non-recurrence follow-up after resection. The input material, whole RNA from tumor, nontumor lung or frozen PBMC, was sequenced unsorted.

This TCR was recovered from a male donor with early-stage non-small cell lung cancer. The specimen comprised PBMCs, sampled at follow-up. The gene calls are TRBV5-6 and TRBJ2-7; no reliable D call. CDR3 in amino acids: CASSARSGVLYEQYF. For the CDR3, the DNA is TGTGCCAGCAGTGCCCGCTCCGGCGTTCTCTACGAGCAGTACTTC.